This T cell receptor beta chain stems from a study of CD8 T cells in Susac syndrome. cDNA came from roughly 0.53 to 1 ug RNA primed by random hexamers. A multiplex approach, immunoSEQ multiplex PCR, amplified TCR beta CDR3 across 54 Vbeta and 13 Jbeta. Each CDR3 protein gets one entry after TCRdb re-called the immunoSEQ multiplex PCR reads with MiXCR. The table shows 160,000 or so distinct CDR3 sequences, with over 85% occurring only once. Germline lookup yields CDR1 MNHEY and CDR2 SMNVEV (reference sequence). This CDR3 contains 15 residues. Between the trimmed V and J ends, which lost 5 bases and 5 bases, there was a span of 18 bases. TCR beta sequences were obtained from blood CD8+ and CD4+ T cells. Bulk CD8+ and CD4+ cells came from magnetic negative isolation; CD8+ TEMRA by FACS.

This clonotype originated in a human donor with multiple sclerosis. The rearrangement joins TRBV27 to TRBJ2-5, with D perhaps assigned TRBD1 or TRBD2 (5 bases each). Sample: CD8+ T cells from PBMCs. The CDR3 DNA reads as TGTGCCAGCAGTACTAGGGGCAGAGAAACGGAGACCCAGTACTTC. Encoded protein: CASSTRGRETETQYF.